The rows below give T cell receptor beta chains drawn from one sample of a study of response to subunit inactivated influenza vaccine. Using its own MiXCR run on the RT-PCR reads, TCRdb lists one record per CDR3 protein. This table has roughly 710,000 distinct CDR3 sequences, approximately 15% appearing once. Material: PBMCs from blood, obtained less than 15 days before vaccination. The receptors originated from a man aged 50-59 years who received an inactivated influenza vaccine. CDR3s include the opening cysteine and the closing phenylalanine or tryptophan. Fields, in order: clone size, V gene, D gene, J gene, CDR3 protein, CDR3 DNA. The D gene is left open where the match is weak. A row's size may be missing; if present it is once, few, many or a size class.

many,TRBV5-1,NA,TRBJ1-1,CASSHSLSRANEAFF,TGCGCCAGCAGCCATTCTCTGTCCCGGGCTAATGAAGCTTTCTTT
many,TRBV5-1,TRBD1,TRBJ2-5,CASRTGQGSETQYF,TGCGCCAGCCGAACCGGACAGGGTTCGGAGACCCAGTACTTC
few,TRBV11-2,NA,TRBJ2-7,CASSFEYRSTYEQYF,TGTGCCAGCAGCTTTGAATACAGATCCACCTACGAGCAGTACTTC
NA,TRBV2,NA,TRBJ1-1,CASSEGGLRNTEAFF,TGTGCCAGCAGTGAGGGGGGGCTCAGGAACACTGAAGCTTTCTTT
NA,TRBV12-3/TRBV12-4,NA,TRBJ1-4,CASSLGQESEKLFF,TGTGCCAGCAGTTTAGGACAGGAATCCGAAAAACTGTTTTTT
many,TRBV29-1,TRBD2,TRBJ2-7,CSVGGLAGAYYEQYF,TGCAGCGTTGGAGGACTAGCGGGCGCATACTACGAGCAGTACTTC
few,TRBV12-3/TRBV12-4,NA,TRBJ1-1,CASSFTGGGSEAFF,TGTGCCAGCAGTTTTACGGGGGGAGGCTCTGAAGCTTTCTTT
NA,TRBV11-1,TRBD2,TRBJ2-1,CTSSRWLAGVSYNEQFF,TGTACCAGCAGTAGATGGTTAGCGGGGGTCTCCTACAATGAGCAGTTCTTC
few,TRBV6-2/TRBV6-3,NA,TRBJ1-1,CASSYGGSGPAFF,TGTGCCAGCAGTTACGGGGGGTCGGGCCCCGCTTTCTTT
NA,TRBV11-2,TRBD1,TRBJ1-1,CASSLTGETEAFF,TGTGCCAGCAGCTTAACAGGGGAAACTGAAGCTTTCTTT
few,TRBV2,NA,TRBJ2-5,CASSENPDYQETQYF,TGTGCCAGCAGTGAAAATCCGGACTACCAAGAGACCCAGTACTTC
NA,TRBV7-9,NA,TRBJ2-1,CASSLALVYNEQFF,TGTGCCAGCAGCTTAGCCTTAGTCTACAATGAGCAGTTCTTC
NA,TRBV14,NA,TRBJ2-7,CASLPSGFYEQYF,TGTGCCAGCTTGCCCTCGGGATTCTACGAGCAGTACTTC
few,TRBV7-8,NA,TRBJ2-3,CASSFYVDTQYF,TGTGCCAGCAGCTTTTATGTAGATACGCAGTATTTT
NA,TRBV29-1,TRBD2,TRBJ2-7,CSVAGTGLAGAGYEQYF,TGCAGCGTGGCGGGCACGGGACTAGCGGGAGCCGGCTACGAGCAGTACTTC
NA,TRBV20-1,TRBD1,TRBJ2-5,CSARVKGAETQYF,TGCAGTGCTAGAGTTAAGGGGGCAGAGACCCAGTACTTC
few,TRBV20-1,NA,TRBJ1-1,CSARDAEAFF,TGCAGTGCTAGAGATGCCGAAGCTTTCTTT
NA,TRBV12-3/TRBV12-4,TRBD2,TRBJ2-1,CASSLIGTSGVNNEQFF,TGTGCCAGCAGTTTAATCGGGACTAGCGGGGTAAATAATGAGCAGTTCTTC
NA,TRBV6-5,TRBD2,TRBJ2-2,CASSSGGVGVTGELFF,TGTGCCAGCAGTTCGGGAGGTGTGGGAGTCACCGGGGAGCTGTTTTTT
NA,TRBV12-3/TRBV12-4,NA,TRBJ2-3,CASSPAFSSGYF,TGTGCCAGCAGTCCAGCCTTTTCTTCCGGCTATTTT
few,TRBV6-1,NA,TRBJ1-5,CASSEWGNQPQHF,TGTGCCAGCAGTGAATGGGGAAATCAGCCCCAGCATTTT
few,TRBV4-1,TRBD2,TRBJ2-1,CASSLLAGVHNEQFF,TGCGCCAGCAGCCTTCTAGCGGGAGTACACAATGAGCAGTTCTTC
few,TRBV4-1,NA,TRBJ2-7,CASSQDPGGGLYEQYF,TGCGCCAGCAGCCAAGATCCAGGAGGAGGCTTATACGAGCAGTACTTC
NA,TRBV7-2,NA,TRBJ2-7,CASSDRSLTYEQYF,TGTGCCAGCAGTGATAGAAGTCTGACCTACGAGCAGTACTTC
few,TRBV20-1,TRBD1,TRBJ2-5,CSLRDRDGQWETQYF,TGCAGCCTCCGGGACAGAGATGGGCAATGGGAGACCCAGTACTTC
few,TRBV7-9,TRBD2,TRBJ2-7,CASGRGFYEQYF,TGTGCCAGCGGGCGGGGGTTTTACGAGCAGTACTTC
few,TRBV12-3/TRBV12-4,NA,TRBJ1-5,CASRRGSNQPQHF,TGTGCCAGTAGACGGGGGAGCAATCAGCCCCAGCATTTT
many,TRBV12-3/TRBV12-4,NA,TRBJ2-2,CASSLNPGWGTGELFF,TGTGCCAGCAGTTTAAATCCGGGTTGGGGGACCGGGGAGCTGTTTTTT
NA,TRBV6-2/TRBV6-3,NA,TRBJ2-7,CASSKQGTSYEQYF,TGTGCCAGCAGTAAACAGGGGACTAGCTACGAGCAGTACTTC
few,TRBV11-2,NA,TRBJ2-3,CASSLDVGLASVDTQYF,TGTGCCAGCAGCTTAGATGTAGGGCTAGCAAGCGTGGATACGCAGTATTTT
few,TRBV4-1,NA,TRBJ2-3,CASSRYFEGGESTDTQYF,TGCGCCAGCAGCCGTTACTTCGAAGGGGGGGAGAGCACAGATACGCAGTATTTT
few,TRBV14,NA,TRBJ2-1,CASSLLGRGLGNNEQFF,TGTGCCAGCAGCCTCCTGGGAAGGGGTTTAGGTAACAATGAGCAGTTCTTC
NA,TRBV29-1,NA,TRBJ1-2,CSGQMSNYGYTF,TGCAGCGGGCAAATGAGTAACTATGGCTACACCTTC
few,TRBV20-1,NA,TRBJ1-5,CSARDRTNQPQHF,TGCAGTGCTAGGGACAGAACTAATCAGCCCCAGCATTTT
NA,TRBV7-2,NA,TRBJ2-3,CASRADTQYF,TGTGCCAGCCGGGCAGATACGCAGTATTTT
many,TRBV5-1,TRBD2,TRBJ2-1,CASSPGGLGENNEQFF,TGCGCCAGCAGCCCTGGAGGACTAGGAGAAAACAATGAGCAGTTCTTC
NA,TRBV4-3,TRBD2,TRBJ2-3,CASSSSGASTDTQYF,TGCGCCAGCAGCAGTAGCGGGGCTAGCACAGATACGCAGTATTTT
few,TRBV29-1,NA,TRBJ2-1,CSVVGHYNEQFF,TGCAGCGTTGTTGGACACTACAATGAGCAGTTCTTC
few,TRBV6-2/TRBV6-3,TRBD2,TRBJ2-5,CASSDSGGAGETQYF,TGTGCCAGCAGCGACAGCGGGGGGGCCGGAGAGACCCAGTACTTC
few,TRBV12-3/TRBV12-4,NA,TRBJ2-7,CASTLGPSYEQYF,TGTGCCAGCACCTTGGGACCTTCCTACGAGCAGTACTTC
few,TRBV4-3,NA,TRBJ2-5,CASSQYQVTETQYF,TGCGCCAGCAGCCAATACCAGGTTACAGAGACCCAGTACTTC
few,TRBV5-6,TRBD1,TRBJ1-1,CASSSIVDRGTEAFF,TGTGCCAGCAGTTCGATTGTGGACAGGGGGACTGAAGCTTTCTTT
many,TRBV5-1,TRBD1,TRBJ1-4,CASSFPGGDEKLFF,TGCGCCAGCAGCTTCCCAGGGGGTGATGAAAAACTGTTTTTT
NA,TRBV6-1,NA,TRBJ1-1,CASGIGRTTNTEAFF,TGTGCCAGCGGAATTGGACGGACTACGAACACTGAAGCTTTCTTT
NA,TRBV7-9,TRBD2,TRBJ2-3,CASSLEAGVADTQYF,TGTGCCAGCAGCTTAGAGGCGGGAGTAGCAGATACGCAGTATTTT
NA,TRBV6-1,NA,TRBJ1-1,CASSEFYAANTEAFF,TGTGCCAGCAGTGAATTTTATGCAGCCAACACTGAAGCTTTCTTT
NA,TRBV7-8,TRBD2,TRBJ2-5,CASSFGGVRETQYF,TGTGCCAGCAGCTTTGGGGGGGTTCGGGAGACCCAGTACTTC
NA,TRBV6-1,TRBD1,TRBJ2-7,CASNPNVGTGSYEQYF,TGTGCCAGCAATCCCAACGTGGGGACAGGGTCCTACGAGCAGTACTTC
NA,TRBV10-2,TRBD1,TRBJ1-5,CASRQGVGQPQHF,TGCGCCAGCAGGCAGGGGGTTGGTCAGCCCCAGCATTTT
NA,TRBV7-9,TRBD1,TRBJ1-2,CASSPGRGPSYGYTF,TGTGCCAGCAGTCCCGGAAGGGGGCCCAGCTATGGCTACACCTTC
few,TRBV4-3,NA,TRBJ1-5,CASSQDVKGNQPQHF,TGCGCCAGCAGCCAAGATGTGAAGGGGAATCAGCCCCAGCATTTT
NA,TRBV4-3,NA,TRBJ2-3,CASSQKGGDTQYF,TGCGCCAGCAGCCAAAAAGGGGGAGATACGCAGTATTTT
few,TRBV12-3/TRBV12-4,NA,TRBJ1-1,CASSPLDINTEAFF,TGTGCCAGCAGTCCCTTAGACATTAACACTGAAGCTTTCTTT
many,TRBV7-9,NA,TRBJ2-7,CASGVKANEQYF,TGTGCCAGCGGGGTCAAAGCGAACGAGCAGTACTTC
few,TRBV7-2,NA,TRBJ2-2,CASSLVGGWELFF,TGTGCCAGCAGCTTAGTCGGGGGCTGGGAGCTGTTTTTT
many,TRBV27,TRBD2,TRBJ2-3,CASSLGISGTTDTQYF,TGTGCCAGCAGTTTAGGGATTAGCGGGACCACAGATACGCAGTATTTT
many,TRBV20-1,NA,TRBJ2-5,CSAEGAGLFDQETQYF,TGCAGTGCCGAGGGCGCGGGACTGTTTGACCAAGAGACCCAGTACTTC
NA,TRBV4-3,NA,TRBJ2-7,CASSQGGSGAPYEQYF,TGCGCCAGCAGCCAAGGGGGATCCGGGGCCCCCTACGAGCAGTACTTC
few,TRBV20-1,TRBD2,TRBJ2-7,CTPGLAGVSYEQYF,TGCACCCCCGGACTAGCGGGAGTAAGCTACGAGCAGTACTTC
few,TRBV5-6,NA,TRBJ1-1,CASSPGVRPKNTEAFF,TGTGCCAGCAGCCCCGGCGTTCGACCTAAGAACACTGAAGCTTTCTTT